The following is a T cell receptor beta chain sequence with its context. The record originates from a study of blood T cell repertoires in COVID-19. Using immunoSEQ multiplex PCR, the repertoire was profiled, and TCRdb retains in-frame clones only, with some absent. The sample has more than 250,000 clones, approximately 90% seen once; the top ten hold 0.95% to 1.5%. This CDR3 spans 13 amino acids. Germline CDR1 and CDR2: SGHAT and FQNNGV. The V gene lost 5 bases and the J gene lost 5 bases, with 12 bases spanning the gap. This clonotype was obtained from a woman between 40 and 50 years old with acute COVID-19. What was sequenced was PBMCs or T cells enriched from blood (not recorded which). The chain has TRBV11-2 and TRBJ1-1; D gene ambiguous. The CDR3 sequence is CASSPSGGTEAFF. The CDR3 DNA follows: TGTGCCAGCAGCCCATCAGGAGGTACTGAAGCTTTCTTT.